Listed below are T cell receptor beta chains from one sample, sequenced in a study of beta chain features in type 1 diabetes. Repertoires were generated with immunoSEQ multiplex PCR, while TCRdb's copy carries only in-frame clones and drops some. The data contain under 350,000 clones, roughly an eighth of them seen just once; the ten biggest clones take up more than 0.015%. The material sequenced was naive CD4+ T cells from blood. These receptors all stem from a man younger than 45 with type 1 diabetes. CDR3s include the opening cysteine and the closing phenylalanine or tryptophan. The D gene is left open where the match is weak. The size of a clone is reported for some rows only, either as once, few or many, or as a class for expanded clones.

clone_size | j_call | v_call | cdr3_length | d_call | cdr3_aa | cdr3_nt
few | TRBJ2-2 | TRBV9 | 15 | NA | CASSVGGGNTGELFF | TGTGCCAGCAGCGTAGGAGGAGGAAACACCGGGGAGCTGTTTTTT
few | TRBJ2-7 | TRBV5-4 | 15 | TRBD1 | CASSTPTGSKYEQYF | TGTGCCAGCAGCACGCCGACAGGGTCGAAATACGAGCAGTACTTC
NA | TRBJ1-1 | TRBV12-5 | 13 | NA | CASGVGRETEAFF | TGTGCTAGTGGTGTTGGGCGGGAGACTGAAGCTTTCTTT
NA | TRBJ1-4 | TRBV7-2 | 14 | NA | CASSLDTGRRELFF | TGTGCCAGCAGCTTAGATACAGGGCGACGGGAACTGTTTTTT
few | TRBJ2-7 | TRBV2 | 14 | NA | CASSPQQGWGEQYF | TGTGCCAGCAGTCCCCAACAGGGATGGGGCGAGCAGTACTTC
NA | TRBJ1-2 | TRBV30 | 13 | NA | CAWSVRDISGYTF | TGTGCCTGGAGTGTACGAGACATATCTGGCTACACCTTC
NA | TRBJ1-1 | TRBV29-1 | 12 | NA | CSVQGMNTEAFF | TGCAGCGTTCAGGGGATGAACACTGAAGCTTTCTTT
few | TRBJ1-1 | TRBV7-9 | 15 | NA | CASSLGRAVNTEAFF | TGTGCCAGCAGCTTAGGAAGAGCGGTGAACACTGAAGCTTTCTTT
few | TRBJ2-3 | TRBV2 | 15 | TRBD2 | CASVTTSALTDTQYF | TGTGCCAGCGTTACGACTAGCGCCCTCACAGATACGCAGTATTTT
few | TRBJ2-3 | TRBV29-1 | 16 | NA | CSVVISGGTSTDTQYF | TGCAGCGTTGTTATAAGCGGCGGGACTAGCACAGATACGCAGTATTTT
NA | TRBJ2-5 | TRBV7-2 | 14 | TRBD2 | CASSLPRGGETQYF | TGTGCCAGCAGCTTACCTCGGGGGGGAGAGACCCAGTACTTC
NA | TRBJ1-2 | TRBV7-2 | 16 | TRBD1 | CASSLVGQAPLYGYTF | TGTGCCAGCAGCTTAGTGGGACAGGCGCCGCTCTATGGCTACACCTTC
NA | TRBJ2-7 | TRBV7-2 | 14 | NA | CASSPRGTSYEQYF | TGTGCCAGCAGCCCTCGGGGGACTTCCTACGAGCAGTACTTC
few | TRBJ2-7 | TRBV5-1 | 14 | TRBD2 | CASSGEGAGVEQYF | TGCGCCAGCAGCGGGGAAGGTGCGGGAGTCGAGCAGTACTTC
NA | TRBJ2-1 | TRBV6-6 | 13 | NA | CASTLLPGWEQFF | TGTGCCAGCACTTTGCTGCCGGGGTGGGAGCAGTTCTTC
few | TRBJ2-3 | TRBV7-2 | 15 | NA | CASSSAYTSTDTQYF | TGTGCCAGCAGCTCAGCATATACTAGCACAGATACGCAGTATTTT
few | TRBJ1-5 | TRBV4-3 | 14 | NA | CASSQTELNQPQHF | TGCGCCAGCAGCCAAACAGAACTCAATCAGCCCCAGCATTTT
NA | TRBJ1-1 | TRBV4-1 | 15 | TRBD1 | CASSRAGDRGTEAFF | TGCGCCAGCAGCCGAGCAGGGGACAGAGGCACTGAAGCTTTCTTT
NA | TRBJ1-1 | TRBV27 | 14 | TRBD1 | CASRMRDRVSEAFF | TGTGCCAGCAGAATGCGGGACAGGGTCTCTGAAGCTTTCTTT
few | TRBJ2-3 | TRBV28 | 14 | NA | CASSIPGEEGTQYF | TGTGCCAGCAGCATCCCGGGAGAGGAGGGTACGCAGTATTTT
NA | TRBJ1-5 | TRBV28 | 13 | NA | CASAGWDNQPQHF | TGTGCCAGCGCGGGGTGGGACAATCAGCCCCAGCATTTT
few | TRBJ2-3 | TRBV5-6 | 14 | NA | CASSLGAYTDTQYF | TGTGCCAGCAGCTTGGGGGCGTACACAGATACGCAGTATTTT
NA | TRBJ2-3 | TRBV28 | 16 | TRBD2 | CASSSGSAGAGDTQYF | TGTGCCAGCAGCTCTGGATCCGCGGGAGCGGGGGATACGCAGTATTTT
NA | TRBJ2-1 | TRBV7-9 | 14 | NA | CASSLSPGEREQFF | TGTGCCAGCAGCTTATCGCCGGGAGAGCGTGAGCAGTTCTTC
few | TRBJ2-3 | TRBV10-3 | 16 | TRBD2 | CAINPASGSGPDTQYF | TGTGCCATCAATCCGGCTAGCGGGAGTGGGCCAGATACGCAGTATTTT
few | TRBJ2-7 | TRBV18 | 14 | NA | CASSRASDTYEQYF | TGTGCCAGCTCACGGGCTAGCGACACCTACGAGCAGTACTTC
NA | TRBJ2-7 | TRBV5-1 | 14 | NA | CASSLGANRDEQYF | TGCGCCAGCAGCTTGGGGGCCAACAGGGACGAGCAGTACTTC
few | TRBJ2-2 | TRBV29-1 | 15 | TRBD2 | CSVDLAGVGVGELFF | TGCAGCGTTGATTTAGCGGGGGTGGGTGTCGGGGAGCTGTTTTTT
NA | TRBJ1-5 | TRBV28 | 14 | NA | CASGQGDWAQPQHF | TGTGCCAGCGGCCAGGGCGACTGGGCACAGCCCCAGCATTTT
NA | TRBJ1-5 | TRBV6-5 | 15 | TRBD1 | CASRPGPGGNQPQHF | TGTGCCAGCAGACCCGGCCCAGGGGGAAATCAGCCCCAGCATTTT
few | TRBJ2-1 | TRBV6-6 | 14 | TRBD2 | CATLTGRAENEQFF | TGTGCCACCCTCACCGGGAGGGCCGAGAATGAGCAGTTCTTC
NA | TRBJ2-3 | TRBV5-4 | 14 | NA | CASSLGGSTDTQYF | TGTGCCAGCAGCTTAGGCGGTAGCACAGATACGCAGTATTTT
few | TRBJ2-1 | TRBV25-1 | 15 | NA | CASPSDRKELGEQFF | TGTGCCAGCCCCTCAGACAGGAAGGAACTTGGAGAGCAGTTCTTC
NA | TRBJ2-1 | TRBV27 | 15 | NA | CASSVSVREYNEQFF | TGTGCCAGCAGCGTCTCTGTGCGGGAATACAATGAGCAGTTCTTC
few | TRBJ1-2 | TRBV28 | 16 | TRBD1 | CASSPTTGGSNYGYTF | TGTGCCAGCAGTCCGACGACAGGGGGCTCTAACTATGGCTACACCTTC
NA | TRBJ2-1 | TRBV2 | 13 | NA | CASSYDTYNEQFF | TGTGCCAGCAGTTATGACACCTACAATGAGCAGTTCTTC
NA | TRBJ2-7 | TRBV11-2 | 15 | TRBD1 | CASSSRTGGGYEQYF | TGTGCCAGCAGCTCCCGGACAGGTGGGGGTTACGAGCAGTACTTC